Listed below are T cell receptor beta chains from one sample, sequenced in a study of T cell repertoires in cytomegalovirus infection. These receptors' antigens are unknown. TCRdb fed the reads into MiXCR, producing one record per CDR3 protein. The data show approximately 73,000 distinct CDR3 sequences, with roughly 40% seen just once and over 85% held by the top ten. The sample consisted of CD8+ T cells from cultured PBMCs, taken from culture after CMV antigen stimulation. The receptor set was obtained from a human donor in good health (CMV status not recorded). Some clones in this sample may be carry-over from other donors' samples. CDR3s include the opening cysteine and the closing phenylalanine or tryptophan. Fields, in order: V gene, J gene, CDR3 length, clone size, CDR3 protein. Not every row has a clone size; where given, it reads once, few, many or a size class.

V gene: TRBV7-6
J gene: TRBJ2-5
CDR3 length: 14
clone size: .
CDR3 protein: CASSLAGEQETQYF

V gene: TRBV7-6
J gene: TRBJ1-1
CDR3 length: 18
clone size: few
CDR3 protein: CASSLAAGGGDMNTEAFF

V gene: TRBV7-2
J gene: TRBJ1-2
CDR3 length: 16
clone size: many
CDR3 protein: CASSLGQGAYRYGYTF

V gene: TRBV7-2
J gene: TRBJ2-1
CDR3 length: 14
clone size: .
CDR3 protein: CASSFEWGDNEQFF

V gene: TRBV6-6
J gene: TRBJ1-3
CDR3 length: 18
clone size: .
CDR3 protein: CASSYSRDRSHSGNTIYF

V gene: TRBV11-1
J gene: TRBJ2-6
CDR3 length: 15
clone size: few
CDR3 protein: CASRLGAGRANVLTF

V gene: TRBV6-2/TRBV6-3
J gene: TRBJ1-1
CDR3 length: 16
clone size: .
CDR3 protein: CASSYSTEGLNTEAFF

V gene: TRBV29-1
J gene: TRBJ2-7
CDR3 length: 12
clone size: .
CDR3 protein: CSVSGGGYEQYF

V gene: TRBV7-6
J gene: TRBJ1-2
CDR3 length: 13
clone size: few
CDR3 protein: CASSPGTGYGYTF

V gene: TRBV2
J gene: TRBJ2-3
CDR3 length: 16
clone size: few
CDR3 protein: CASSGLRDSFTDTQYF

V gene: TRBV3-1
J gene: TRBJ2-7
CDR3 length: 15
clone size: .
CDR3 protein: CASSQVSGGVSEQYF

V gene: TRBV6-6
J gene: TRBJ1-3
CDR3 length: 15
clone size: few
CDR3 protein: CASSLGRKLENTIYF

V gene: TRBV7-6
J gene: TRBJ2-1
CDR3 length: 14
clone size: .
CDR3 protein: CASSLLAGDNEQFF

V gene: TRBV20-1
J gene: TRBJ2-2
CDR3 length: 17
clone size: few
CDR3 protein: CSARGEGQGFVTGELFF

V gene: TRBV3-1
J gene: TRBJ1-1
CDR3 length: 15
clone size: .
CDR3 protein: CASSHSWTGSAEAFF

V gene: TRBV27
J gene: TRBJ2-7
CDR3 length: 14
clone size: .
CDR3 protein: CASRRGGLVTEQYF

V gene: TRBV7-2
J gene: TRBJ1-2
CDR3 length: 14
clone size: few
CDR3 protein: CASSPSGTSNGYTF

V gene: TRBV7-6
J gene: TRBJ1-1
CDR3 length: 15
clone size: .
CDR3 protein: CASSFPMSAQTEAFF

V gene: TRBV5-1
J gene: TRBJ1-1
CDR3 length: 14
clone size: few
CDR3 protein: CASSPKVKGAEAFF

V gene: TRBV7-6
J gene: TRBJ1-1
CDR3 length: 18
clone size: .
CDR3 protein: CASSLGTLGGRGNTEAFF

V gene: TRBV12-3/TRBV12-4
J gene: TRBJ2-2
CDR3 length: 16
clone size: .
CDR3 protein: CASTPPRTGQGGELFF

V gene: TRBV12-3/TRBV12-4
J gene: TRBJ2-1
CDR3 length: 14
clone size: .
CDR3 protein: CASSSGQGLAEQFF